This T cell receptor beta chain was identified during a study of blood T cell repertoires in COVID-19. In the study overall: COVID-19 samples collected from the United States, Italy and Spain covered acute and convalescent phases. Sources were T cells, B-cell-depleted T cells, or PBMCs; the material itself was cDNA or gDNA.

As handled by the study authors: Reference gene primer amplification gave estimated nucleated cell counts. Profiled with immunoSEQ multiplex PCR; TCRdb holds only in-frame clones, not every one. Clonal size and the V and J genes are those of that table, whereas D and trimming came from the DNA. Among 95,000 to 150,000 clones listed, 70% to 85% were seen once. V was pared by 5 bases and J by 1 base, with 8 bases between. CDR3 size: 13 residues. The V gene's germline CDR1 is SNHLY and CDR2 FYNNEI. The chain employs TRBV2 and TRBJ1-1; no clear D. Source material: peripheral blood. This clonotype was obtained from a human donor with acute or convalescent COVID-19. The donor label of this sample is uncertain. Here the CDR3 reads CASSPGSNTEAFF. In DNA form, the CDR3 reads TGTGCCAGCAGTCCGGGGTCGAACACTGAAGCTTTCTTT.